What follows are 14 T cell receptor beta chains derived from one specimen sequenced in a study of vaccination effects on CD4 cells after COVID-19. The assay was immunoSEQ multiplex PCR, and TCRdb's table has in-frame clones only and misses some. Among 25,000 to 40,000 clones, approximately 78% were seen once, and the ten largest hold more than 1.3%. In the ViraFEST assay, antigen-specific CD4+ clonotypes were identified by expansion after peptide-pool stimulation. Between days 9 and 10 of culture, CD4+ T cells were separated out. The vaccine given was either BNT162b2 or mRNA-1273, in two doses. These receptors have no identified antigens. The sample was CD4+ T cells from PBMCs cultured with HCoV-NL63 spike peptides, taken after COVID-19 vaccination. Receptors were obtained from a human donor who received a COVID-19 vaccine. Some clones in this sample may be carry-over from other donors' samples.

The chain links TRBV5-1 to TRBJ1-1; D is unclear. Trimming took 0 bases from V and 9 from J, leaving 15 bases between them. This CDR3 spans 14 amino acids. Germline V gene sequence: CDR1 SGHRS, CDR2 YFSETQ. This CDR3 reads CASSLAVQKSQAFF. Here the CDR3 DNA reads TGCGCCAGCAGCTTGGCCGTGCAGAAATCGCAAGCTTTCTTT. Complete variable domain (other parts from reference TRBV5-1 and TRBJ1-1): KAGVTQTPRYLIKTRGQQVTLSCSPISGHRSVSWYQQTPGQGLQFLFEYFSETQRNKGNFPGRFSGRQFSNSRSEMNVSTLELGDSALYLCASSLAVQKSQAFFGQGTRLTVV.

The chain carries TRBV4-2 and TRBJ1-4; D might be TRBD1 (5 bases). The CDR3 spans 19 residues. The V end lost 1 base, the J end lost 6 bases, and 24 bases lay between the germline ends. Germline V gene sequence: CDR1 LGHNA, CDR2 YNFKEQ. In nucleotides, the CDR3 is TGTGCCAGCAGCCAAGTTTTATCAGTCTTCGGGGGAGGTGATGAAAAACTGTTTTTT. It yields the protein CASSQVLSVFGGGDEKLFF.

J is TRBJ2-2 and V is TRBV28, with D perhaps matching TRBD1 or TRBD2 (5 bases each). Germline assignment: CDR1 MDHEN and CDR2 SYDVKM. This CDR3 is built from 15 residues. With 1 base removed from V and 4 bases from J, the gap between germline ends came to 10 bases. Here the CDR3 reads CASSLSPGSTGELFF. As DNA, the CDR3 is TGTGCCAGCAGTTTATCTCCAGGGAGCACCGGGGAGCTGTTTTTT.

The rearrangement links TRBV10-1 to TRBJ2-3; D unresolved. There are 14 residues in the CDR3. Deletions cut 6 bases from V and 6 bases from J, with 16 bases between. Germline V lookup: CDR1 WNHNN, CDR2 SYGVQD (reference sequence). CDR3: CASSPLPTPDTQYF. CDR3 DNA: TGCGCCAGCAGCCCACTCCCCACGCCGGATACGCAGTATTTT.

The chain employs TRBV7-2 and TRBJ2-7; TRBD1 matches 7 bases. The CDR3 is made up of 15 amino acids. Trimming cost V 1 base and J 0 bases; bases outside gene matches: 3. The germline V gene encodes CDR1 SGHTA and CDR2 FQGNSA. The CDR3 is CASSLVGGSSYEQYV. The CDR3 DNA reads TGTGCCAGCAGCTTAGTAGGGGGCAGCTCCTACGAGCAGTACGTC.

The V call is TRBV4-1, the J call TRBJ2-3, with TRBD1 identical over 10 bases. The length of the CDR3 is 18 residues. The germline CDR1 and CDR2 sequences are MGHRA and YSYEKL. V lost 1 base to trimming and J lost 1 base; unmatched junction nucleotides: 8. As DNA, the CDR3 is TGCGCCAGCAGCCAAGTTCGGTACGGGACAGGGGGCACAGATACGCAGTATTTT. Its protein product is CASSQVRYGTGGTDTQYF.

CDR3 bases: TGCGCCAGCAGCTTACAGGGGGCAAACACCATATATTTT. It translates to CASSLQGANTIYF. V usage is TRBV5-1 and J usage is TRBJ1-3; 9 bases agree with TRBD1. V lost 2 bases to trimming and J lost 6 bases; unmatched junction nucleotides: 0. The CDR3 loop spans 13 amino acids. Germline V gives CDR1 SGHRS, CDR2 YFSETQ.

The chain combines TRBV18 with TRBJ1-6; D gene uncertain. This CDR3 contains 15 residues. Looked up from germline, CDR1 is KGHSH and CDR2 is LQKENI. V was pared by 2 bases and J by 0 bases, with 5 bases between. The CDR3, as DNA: TGTGCCAGCTCACCAGTGAGCTCCTATAATTCACCCCTCCACTTT. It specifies CASSPVSSYNSPLHF. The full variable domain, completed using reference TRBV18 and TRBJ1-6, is NAGVMQNPRHLVRRRGQEARLRCSPMKGHSHVYWYRQLPEEGLKFMVYLQKENIIDESGMPKERFSAEFPKEGPSILRIQQVVRGDSAAYFCASSPVSSYNSPLHFGNGTRLTVT.

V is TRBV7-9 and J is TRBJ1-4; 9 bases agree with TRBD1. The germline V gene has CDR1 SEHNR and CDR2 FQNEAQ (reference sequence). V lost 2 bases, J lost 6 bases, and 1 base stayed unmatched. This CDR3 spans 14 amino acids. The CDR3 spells CASSLRQGDEKLFF. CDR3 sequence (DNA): TGTGCCAGCAGCTTACGACAGGGGGATGAAAAACTGTTTTTT. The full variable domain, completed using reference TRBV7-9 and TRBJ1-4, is DTGVSQNPRHKITKRGQNVTFRCDPISEHNRLYWYRQTLGQGPEFLTYFQNEAQLEKSRLLSDRFSAERPKGSFSTLEIQRTEQGDSAMYLCASSLRQGDEKLFFGSGTQLSVL.

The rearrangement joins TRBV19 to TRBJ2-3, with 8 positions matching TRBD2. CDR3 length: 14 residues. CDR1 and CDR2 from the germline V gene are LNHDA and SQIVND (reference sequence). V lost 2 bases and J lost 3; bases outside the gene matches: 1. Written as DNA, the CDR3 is TGTGCCAGTAGTATACGGGGGGGGACAGATACGCAGTATTTT. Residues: CASSIRGGTDTQYF.

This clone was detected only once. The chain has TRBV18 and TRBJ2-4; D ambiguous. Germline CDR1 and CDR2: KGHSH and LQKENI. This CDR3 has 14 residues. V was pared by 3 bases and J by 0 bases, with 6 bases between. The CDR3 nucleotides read TGTGCCAGCTCACCGAGTAAAGCCAAAAACATTCAGTACTTC. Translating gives CASSPSKAKNIQYF.

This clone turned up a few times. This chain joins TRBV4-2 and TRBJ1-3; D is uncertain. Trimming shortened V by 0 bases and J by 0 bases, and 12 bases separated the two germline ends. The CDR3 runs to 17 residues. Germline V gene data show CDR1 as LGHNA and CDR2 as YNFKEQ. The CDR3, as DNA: TGTGCCAGCAGCCAAGATCGGAACAGCAACTCTGGAAACACCATATATTTT. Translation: CASSQDRNSNSGNTIYF.

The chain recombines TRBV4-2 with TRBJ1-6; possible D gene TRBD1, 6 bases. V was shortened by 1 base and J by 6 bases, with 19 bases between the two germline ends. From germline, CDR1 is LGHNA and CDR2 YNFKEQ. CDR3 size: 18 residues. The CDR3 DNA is TGTGCCAGCAGCCAAGTTAAGAACAGGGATGTAGCTAATTCACCCCTCCACTTT. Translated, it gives CASSQVKNRDVANSPLHF.

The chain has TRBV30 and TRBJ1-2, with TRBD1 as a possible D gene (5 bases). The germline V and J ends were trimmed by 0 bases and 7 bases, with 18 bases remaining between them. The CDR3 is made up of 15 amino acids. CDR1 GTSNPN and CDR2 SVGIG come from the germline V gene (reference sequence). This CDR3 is CAWSVKQSGAGGYTF. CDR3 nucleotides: TGTGCCTGGAGTGTAAAACAAAGTGGGGCCGGTGGCTACACCTTC.